These 32 T cell receptor beta chains share one sample of origin, sequenced in a study of OX40 agonist ivuxolimab in advanced cancers. Profiled with immunoSEQ multiplex PCR; TCRdb holds only in-frame clones, not every one. Among about 41,000 clones, around four fifths were seen once, and the ten largest hold 35% to 45%. The sample was CD4+ or CD8+ T cells sorted from blood, taken in a trial of the OX40 agonist ivuxolimab. These receptors were obtained from an adult with an advanced solid tumor such as melanoma, head and neck, liver or kidney cancer.

This chain joins TRBV19 and TRBJ2-4, with 10 bases aligning to TRBD2. This CDR3 is 16 amino acids long. Trimming removed 4 bases from V and 1 base from J; junction bases left unmatched: 4. The V gene's germline CDR1 is LNHDA and CDR2 SQIVND (reference sequence). Here the CDR3 DNA reads TGTGCCAGTAGTACCCTAGCGGGAGCGGCCAAAAACATTCAGTACTTC. Amino acids: CASSTLAGAAKNIQYF.

The J gene is TRBJ2-1, the V gene TRBV6-6, with 7 bases matching TRBD1. The V gene's germline CDR1 is MNHNY and CDR2 SVGAGI (reference sequence). There are 14 residues in the CDR3. J was trimmed by 1 base and V by 7 bases; bases with no gene match: 4. Here the CDR3 DNA reads TGTGCCAGCACGGAGACAGGGTCCTACAATGAGCAGTTCTTC. It translates to CASTETGSYNEQFF.

The chain carries TRBV27 and TRBJ2-7; 13 bases line up with TRBD2. CDR1 and CDR2 from the germline V gene are MNHEY and SMNVEV (reference sequence). The V segment lost 5 bases and the J segment 4 bases; nucleotides outside the gene matches: 8. The CDR3 is 16 residues long. The CDR3: CASSRGLAGIDYEQYF. The CDR3 DNA reads TGTGCCAGCAGTAGGGGACTAGCGGGAATTGATTACGAGCAGTACTTC.

This clone was recorded once. The chain combines TRBV2 with TRBJ2-3; D may match TRBD1 or TRBD2 (5 bases each). The germline V and J ends were trimmed by 5 bases and 6 bases, with 15 bases remaining between them. Looked up from germline, CDR1 is SNHLY and CDR2 is FYNNEI. This CDR3 contains 14 residues. The CDR3 DNA follows: TGTGCCAGCAGTTACACAGCAGGGACGGATACGCAGTATTTT. Residues: CASSYTAGTDTQYF.

The chain recombines TRBV14 with TRBJ2-7, with 12 positions matching TRBD1. The CDR3 runs 16 residues. The germline gives CDR1 SGHDN, CDR2 FVKESK. J lost 7 bases, V lost 3 bases, and 10 bases had no gene match. CDR3: CASSHGTGGVRGEQYF. The CDR3 bases are TGTGCCAGCAGCCACGGGACAGGGGGCGTTCGTGGAGAGCAGTACTTC.

This clone has just one count. The gene calls are TRBV10-2 and TRBJ2-6; D possibly uses TRBD1 or TRBD2 (5 bases each). The V and J ends lost 7 bases and 1 base respectively, with 14 bases between them. The CDR3 loop spans 16 amino acids. CDR1 is WSHSY and CDR2 is SAAADI in the germline V gene. The CDR3 sequence is CASNKGSSSGANVLTF. The CDR3 region has the DNA TGCGCCAGCAATAAGGGGAGCTCTTCTGGGGCCAACGTCCTGACTTTC.

This chain uses TRBV5-1 with TRBJ2-2; possible D gene TRBD2, 6 bases. CDR1 and CDR2 from the germline V gene are SGHRS and YFSETQ. This CDR3 is 15 amino acids long. The CDR3 sequence: CVKDIHSRGKGELFF. The CDR3, as DNA: TGCGTCAAGGACATTCATTCTCGGGGGAAAGGGGAGCTGTTTTTT.

This chain connects TRBV15 to TRBJ2-6, with 12 bases that match TRBD1. The CDR3 totals 19 residues. The trim removed 3 bases at V and 1 base at J, leaving 7 bases unmatched. Per germline, CDR1 LNHNV and CDR2 YYDKDF (reference sequence). The CDR3 is CATSRPPGQGASGANVLTF. CDR3 coding DNA: TGTGCCACCAGCAGGCCCCCGGGACAGGGGGCTTCTGGGGCCAACGTCCTGACTTTC.

The gene calls are TRBV27 and TRBJ2-7; 12 positions agree with TRBD1. V was pared by 5 bases and J by 4 bases, with 6 bases of the junction left unmatched. The length of the CDR3 is 15 residues. Germline CDR1 MNHEY, CDR2 SMNVEV (reference sequence). For the CDR3, the DNA is TGTGCCAGCAGTGCCGGGACAGGGGGCGATTACGAGCAGTACTTC. Translation gives CASSAGTGGDYEQYF.

J is TRBJ1-1 and V is TRBV11-3; no clear D. The germline V gene encodes CDR1 SGHNT and CDR2 YENEEA. The CDR3 is made up of 13 amino acids. V was cut by 4 bases and J by 12 bases, with 18 bases left in between. The CDR3 reads CASSYREGSRPFF. The CDR3 nucleotides are TGTGCCAGCAGCTACAGAGAGGGCAGTCGTCCTTTCTTT.

This chain links TRBV4-2 with TRBJ2-1; D gene ambiguous. In germline, CDR1 is LGHNA, CDR2 YNFKEQ. This CDR3 is 14 amino acids long. V lost 1 base to trimming and J lost 7 bases, with 11 bases between them. CDR3 region: CASSQAPESNEQFF. The DNA of the CDR3 is TGTGCCAGCAGCCAAGCCCCCGAATCGAATGAGCAGTTCTTC.

This clone has a handful of counts. Likely a read error: the CDR3 ends without its conserved phenylalanine or tryptophan. The DNA is omitted, as the CDR3 cannot be located on it reliably, and the CDR3 follows TCRdb's listing. This chain joins TRBV25-1 and TRBJ2-7. The CDR3 numbers 14 amino acids, ends counted. Looked up from germline, CDR1 is MGHDK and CDR2 is SYGVNS. The CDR3 loop is CASRGPLRAVLCVP.

DNA of the CDR3: TGTGCCAGCAGTTACTCGCGTGGGTACGAGCAGTACTTC. It codes for CASSYSRGYEQYF. V gene TRBV6-6 combines with J gene TRBJ2-7; D unclear. The germline V gene encodes CDR1 MNHNY and CDR2 SVGAGI (reference sequence). The CDR3 contains 13 residues. Trimming cost V 0 bases and J 4 bases, with 7 bases left between them.

The V and J genes are TRBV28 and TRBJ2-6; 7 bases align to TRBD1. The CDR3 contains 15 residues. Germline V gene sequence: CDR1 MDHEN, CDR2 SYDVKM. V dropped 6 bases and J dropped 4; count of bases not matched to a gene: 6. Here the CDR3 reads CASSPGQAGANVLTF. The CDR3 DNA reads TGTGCCAGCAGCCCCGGACAGGCGGGGGCCAACGTCCTGACTTTC.

The chain joins TRBV7-3 to TRBJ2-5; 14 nucleotides align to TRBD2. The germline V gene encodes CDR1 SGHTA and CDR2 FQGTGA. V lost 0 bases and J lost 5; bases outside the gene matches: 2. The CDR3 consists of 16 residues. The CDR3 sequence: CASSLTGLAGGETQYF. The DNA for the CDR3 is TGTGCCAGCAGCTTAACAGGACTAGCGGGGGGCGAGACCCAGTACTTC.

This clone was observed a handful of times. The chain joins TRBV2 to TRBJ1-4; D ambiguous. V dropped 4 bases and J dropped 8 bases, with 11 bases sitting between them. There are 13 residues in the CDR3. Germline assignment: CDR1 SNHLY and CDR2 FYNNEI. Here the CDR3 DNA reads TGTGCCAGCAGTGTTGAGGCGGGAGAAAAACTGTTTTTT. It is translated as CASSVEAGEKLFF.

The CDR3 DNA follows: TGTGCCAGCACCCGGGACAGCCCTAATGAAAAACTGTTTTTT. Protein sequence: CASTRDSPNEKLFF. The J gene is TRBJ1-4, the V gene TRBV2; 7 bases agree with TRBD1. The germline CDR1 and CDR2 sequences are SNHLY and FYNNEI. This CDR3 contains 14 residues. J gave up 3 bases and V 7 bases, and 5 bases lay outside the gene matches.

This clone was recorded a few times. The gene calls are TRBV2 and TRBJ2-5; 10 bases match TRBD2. V was clipped by 8 bases and J by 4 bases; unmatched bases: 4. This CDR3 spans 13 amino acids. The V gene's germline CDR1 is SNHLY and CDR2 FYNNEI. Here the CDR3 reads CASERGGRETQYF. The DNA of the CDR3 is TGTGCCAGCGAGCGGGGGGGCAGAGAGACCCAGTACTTC.

Note on this clone: The CDR3 does not end in the conserved phenylalanine or tryptophan, so this is likely a read error. No DNA is shown, since the ends of the CDR3 on it are uncertain; the CDR3 is the one TCRdb lists. V usage is TRBV6-5 and J usage is TRBJ1-6. The CDR3 length equals 10 residues, ends included. Germline V gives CDR1 MNHEY, CDR2 SVGAGI. The CDR3 protein is CASSYPPGRS.

The gene calls are TRBV23-1 and TRBJ1-5; the match to TRBD1 covers 10 bases. TRBV23-1 is an ORF, and what it does is uncertain. This CDR3 has 16 residues. The trim removed 1 base at V and 3 bases at J, leaving 3 bases unmatched. The CDR3 sequence: CASSQLTGGSNQPQHF. Written as DNA, the CDR3 is TGCGCCAGCAGTCAATTGACAGGGGGCTCCAATCAGCCCCAGCATTTT.

The chain employs TRBV29-1 and TRBJ2-3; TRBD2 matches at 10 bases. The ends lost 4 bases at V and 0 bases at J; junction bases unmatched: 7. The CDR3 runs to 16 residues. The V gene's germline CDR1 is SQVTM and CDR2 ANQGSEA. CDR3 loop: CSVGAGTSASTDTQYF. The CDR3 nucleotides are TGCAGCGTTGGTGCGGGGACTAGCGCCAGCACAGATACGCAGTATTTT.

This sequence joins TRBV7-2 and TRBJ2-7; perhaps TRBD1 as D (6 bases). Trimming removed 5 bases from V and 1 base from J, with 9 bases in between. The CDR3 length is 13 residues. The germline V gene has CDR1 SGHTA and CDR2 FQGNSA. DNA for the CDR3: TGTGCCAGCAGCGGGGGCTGGTCCTACGAGCAGTACTTC. It codes for CASSGGWSYEQYF.

The chain employs TRBV9 and TRBJ1-6; D call uncertain. Per germline, CDR1 SGDLS and CDR2 YYNGEE. The CDR3 loop spans 14 amino acids. The V and J ends lost 4 bases and 1 base respectively, with 6 bases between them. The CDR3 DNA follows: TGTGCCAGCAGCCAGGCGTCCTATAATTCACCCCTCCACTTT. It is translated as CASSQASYNSPLHF.

The V call is TRBV5-1, the J call TRBJ1-1; D remains ambiguous. V was shortened by 3 bases and J by 7 bases, with 10 bases between the two germline ends. The CDR3 length is 12 residues. Germline CDR1 and CDR2: SGHRS and YFSETQ. This CDR3 reads CASSWEAGEAFF. As DNA, the CDR3 is TGCGCCAGCAGCTGGGAGGCGGGTGAAGCTTTCTTT.

This chain uses TRBV6-5 with TRBJ2-3; 9 nucleotides align to TRBD1. The CDR3 consists of 15 residues. Germline assignment: CDR1 MNHEY and CDR2 SVGAGI. The J segment lost 4 bases and the V segment lost 0 bases, leaving 2 bases of the junction unmatched. CDR3 bases: TGTGCCAGCAGTTACTCAACAGGGGGCGCAGATACGCAGTATTTT. This gives the protein CASSYSTGGADTQYF.

This chain uses TRBV6-1 with TRBJ1-2; TRBD1 matches 10 bases. The CDR3 is 14 residues long. The V and J ends lost 6 bases and 3 bases, in that order; junction bases with no gene match: 4. The germline V gene has CDR1 MNHNS and CDR2 SASEGT. DNA for the CDR3: TGTGCCAGCAGAGGACAGGGGGAGGACTATGGCTACACCTTC. Encoded protein: CASRGQGEDYGYTF.

V usage is TRBV7-3 and J usage is TRBJ1-6; D not resolved. In germline, CDR1 is SGHTA, CDR2 FQGTGA. The CDR3 is 16 residues long. Deletions cut 5 bases from V and 8 bases from J, with 19 bases between. In DNA, the CDR3 is TGTGCCAGCAGCCTAGTGGGGAGAGCCGGCGATTCACCCCTCCACTTT. This codes for CASSLVGRAGDSPLHF.

This chain joins TRBV6-1 and TRBJ1-2; possibly TRBD1 for D (5 bases). Trimming pared 2 bases from V and 6 bases from J, leaving 10 bases between. CDR1 and CDR2 (germline): MNHNS, SASEGT. CDR3 length: 13 amino acids. CDR3 sequence: CASSESVTDGYTF. The CDR3 DNA reads as TGTGCCAGCAGTGAAAGTGTGACAGATGGCTACACCTTC.

The chain couples TRBV14 to TRBJ2-5, with D unclear. The CDR3 has 14 residues. From germline, CDR1 is SGHDN and CDR2 FVKESK. Trimming removed 0 bases from V and 5 bases from J, with 10 bases in between. CDR3: CASSQDPSLETQYF. The CDR3, as DNA: TGTGCCAGCAGCCAAGATCCATCCCTGGAGACCCAGTACTTC.

The CDR3 DNA is TGTGCCAGCAGCTTAGCAAAGGGATATGGTTCTGAAGCTTTCTTT. Translation gives CASSLAKGYGSEAFF. The V call is TRBV7-2, the J call TRBJ1-1; D not resolved. Trimming removed 0 bases at V and 6 bases at J, with 14 bases between. Looked up from germline, CDR1 is SGHTA and CDR2 is FQGNSA. The CDR3 has 15 residues. Full variable domain (rest looked up from reference TRBV7-2 and TRBJ1-1): GAGVSQSPSNKVTEKGKDVELRCDPISGHTALYWYRQSLGQGLEFLIYFQGNSAPDKSGLPSDRFSAERTGGSVSTLTIQRTQQEDSAVYLCASSLAKGYGSEAFFGQGTRLTVV.

V usage is TRBV5-4 and J usage is TRBJ2-1; D gene uncertain. Germline V gives CDR1 SGHNT, CDR2 YYREEE (reference sequence). This CDR3 is 12 amino acids long. V dropped 0 bases and J dropped 9 bases, with 7 bases sitting between them. The CDR3 DNA reads as TGTGCCAGCAGCTTGGGGGCTAGTGAGCAGTTCTTC. This encodes CASSLGASEQFF.

The J gene is TRBJ2-7, the V gene TRBV7-2; 11 bases are a match to TRBD2. The CDR3 totals 15 residues. CDR1 and CDR2 (germline): SGHTA, FQGNSA. After removal of 1 base from V and 3 bases from J, the junction contained 2 bases not matched to a gene. CDR3 DNA sequence: TGTGCCAGCAGCTTAGGACTAGCGGGATACTACGAGCAGTACTTC. Protein product: CASSLGLAGYYEQYF.